This is a list of T cell receptor beta chains from one sample in a study of radiotherapy plus CTLA-4 blockade in lung cancer. Generated by immunoSEQ multiplex PCR, the TCRdb table keeps only in-frame clones and is missing some. This sample has roughly 35,000 clones, with roughly four fifths found just once. This specimen consisted of peripheral blood, obtained from a patient treated with radiotherapy plus ipilimumab. The receptors shown here come from a human donor with non-small cell lung cancer that progressed on radiotherapy plus ipilimumab. The CDR3 runs from the conserved cysteine through the conserved F or W. The order of the fields is CDR3 protein, J gene, V gene.

CDR3: CASSFGQGGYEQYF; J: TRBJ2-7; V: TRBV27
CDR3: CASSDREYGGVKSEQYF; J: TRBJ2-7; V: TRBV10-1
CDR3: CATSRGGRQGGGTGELFF; J: TRBJ2-2; V: TRBV15
CDR3: CASSYPTGTEDEKLFF; J: TRBJ1-4; V: TRBV28
CDR3: CASSLLGQVGEQYF; J: TRBJ2-7; V: TRBV5-1
CDR3: CASKLFSGGNTEAFF; J: TRBJ1-1; V: TRBV6-5
CDR3: CASRKPYISYEQYF; J: TRBJ2-7; V: TRBV11-2
CDR3: CATSREGFYGYTF; J: TRBJ1-2; V: TRBV15
CDR3: CASSRDGTYNEQFF; J: TRBJ2-1; V: TRBV19
CDR3: CASGLGHGGRYEQYF; J: TRBJ2-7; V: TRBV5-6
CDR3: CASKGRTNEQFF; J: TRBJ2-1; V: TRBV2
CDR3: CASSFTHGNQPQHF; J: TRBJ1-5; V: TRBV7-2
CDR3: CASSPYTGTRDYEQYF; J: TRBJ2-7; V: TRBV27
CDR3: CASSTGRLAGEETQYF; J: TRBJ2-5; V: TRBV6-6
CDR3: CASSSNLPLVLYEQYF; J: TRBJ2-7; V: TRBV28
CDR3: CASSDPYEQYF; J: TRBJ2-7; V: TRBV6-5
CDR3: CASSAGTGSEKLFF; J: TRBJ1-4; V: TRBV5-4
CDR3: CSVEDGKGKPRASTDTQYF; J: TRBJ2-3; V: TRBV29-1
CDR3: CASSSLRDRGLKNYGYTF; J: TRBJ1-2; V: TRBV28
CDR3: CASSLAQGNRGIQYF; J: TRBJ2-4; V: TRBV5-1
CDR3: CASTIEDTYNSPLHF; J: TRBJ1-6; V: TRBV6-1
CDR3: CASSPRTALGRPQHF; J: TRBJ1-5; V: TRBV18
CDR3: CASSKEGETQYF; J: TRBJ2-5; V: TRBV11-1
CDR3: CSARTIIEQYF; J: TRBJ2-7; V: TRBV20-1
CDR3: CASSTGLAGFTDTQYF; J: TRBJ2-3; V: TRBV9
CDR3: CASTPACLGLAGCSSYEQYF; J: TRBJ2-7; V: TRBV6-4
CDR3: CASSVGNVGELFF; J: TRBJ2-2; V: TRBV9
CDR3: CASSLGDLYEQYF; J: TRBJ2-7; V: TRBV7-9
CDR3: CASSWDKTYEQYF; J: TRBJ2-7; V: TRBV2
CDR3: CASSLEDREETQYF; J: TRBJ2-5; V: TRBV28
CDR3: CASHQGNRNQPQHF; J: TRBJ1-5; V: TRBV19
CDR3: CASSLSLRRKDTGELFF; J: TRBJ2-2; V: TRBV4-2
CDR3: CASSGSTGGSYGYTF; J: TRBJ1-2; V: TRBV9
CDR3: CASSLSPASSYNEQFF; J: TRBJ2-1; V: TRBV7-3
CDR3: CASSPRPGTGNTGELFF; J: TRBJ2-2; V: TRBV11-3
CDR3: CASSLDFVRRGYEQYF; J: TRBJ2-7; V: TRBV5-5
CDR3: CASSLARDRGTYGYTF; J: TRBJ1-2; V: TRBV5-4
CDR3: CSVGEFRDRAYEQYF; J: TRBJ2-7; V: TRBV29-1
CDR3: CAIKPGGQYTEAFF; J: TRBJ1-1; V: TRBV10-3
CDR3: CASSRWTEMNTEAFF; J: TRBJ1-1; V: TRBV13
CDR3: CASSTGQGGLETQYF; J: TRBJ2-5; V: TRBV28
CDR3: CASSLEGQGNQPQHF; J: TRBJ1-5; V: TRBV28
CDR3: CARSGGETQYF; J: TRBJ2-5; V: TRBV27
CDR3: CSVELGASEQYF; J: TRBJ2-7; V: TRBV29-1
CDR3: CASIGQPANTGELFF; J: TRBJ2-2; V: TRBV7-9
CDR3: CASSIGTSGGADTQYF; J: TRBJ2-3; V: TRBV11-2
CDR3: CASSSANGRAYEQYF; J: TRBJ2-7; V: TRBV28
CDR3: CASSQGTGVFGEEQFF; J: TRBJ2-1; V: TRBV7-8
CDR3: CASSLAVGSSYNEQFF; J: TRBJ2-1; V: TRBV7-9
CDR3: CASSVGASWGFF; J: TRBJ2-1; V: TRBV7-9
CDR3: CASSFKEDIQYF; J: TRBJ2-4; V: TRBV12-1
CDR3: CASSQELGQGRETQYF; J: TRBJ2-5; V: TRBV4-3
CDR3: CASTFLGRQGSTDTQYF; J: TRBJ2-3; V: TRBV27